This T cell receptor beta chain was profiled in a study of blood T cell repertoires in COVID-19. Study background: Researchers got acute and convalescent COVID-19 samples from the United States, Italy and Spain. In each case, the material was cDNA or gDNA derived from T cells, B-cell-depleted T cells, or PBMCs.

The CDR3 is made up of 18 amino acids. Germline CDR1 LGHDT, CDR2 YNNKEL (reference sequence). Losses at the gene ends were 4 bases for V and 0 bases for J; bases not matched to a gene: 2. Original data processing: By means of reference gene primer amplification, nucleated cell counts were estimated. TCRdb's table, derived via immunoSEQ multiplex PCR, lists solely in-frame clones and lacks some. From that table come the V and J calls and clone size; the DNA was used to work out D and trimming. The table records approximately 280,000 clones, roughly 89% of them present only once. Sequenced material: peripheral blood. This chain joins TRBV3-1 (or the pseudogene TRBV3-2) and TRBJ2-2; 16 positions match TRBD2. This sequence originates from a man aged 40-50 years with acute or convalescent COVID-19. The DNA for the CDR3 is TGTGCCAGCAGCCGAGGGACTAGCGGGGGGGCGAACACCGGGGAGCTGTTTTTT. Its protein product is CASSRGTSGGANTGELFF.